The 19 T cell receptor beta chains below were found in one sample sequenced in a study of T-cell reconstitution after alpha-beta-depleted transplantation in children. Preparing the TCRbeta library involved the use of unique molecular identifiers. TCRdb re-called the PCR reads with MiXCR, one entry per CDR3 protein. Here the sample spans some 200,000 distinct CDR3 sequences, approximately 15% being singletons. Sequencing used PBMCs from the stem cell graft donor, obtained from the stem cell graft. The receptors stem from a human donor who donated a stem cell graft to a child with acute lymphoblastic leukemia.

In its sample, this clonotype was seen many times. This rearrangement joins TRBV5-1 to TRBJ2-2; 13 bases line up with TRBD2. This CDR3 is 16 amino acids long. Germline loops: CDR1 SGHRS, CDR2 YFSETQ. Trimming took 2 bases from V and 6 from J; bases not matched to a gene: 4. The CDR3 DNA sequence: TGCGCCAGCAGCTTCGGACTAGCGGGAGAGTCCGGGGAGCTGTTTTTT. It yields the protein CASSFGLAGESGELFF.

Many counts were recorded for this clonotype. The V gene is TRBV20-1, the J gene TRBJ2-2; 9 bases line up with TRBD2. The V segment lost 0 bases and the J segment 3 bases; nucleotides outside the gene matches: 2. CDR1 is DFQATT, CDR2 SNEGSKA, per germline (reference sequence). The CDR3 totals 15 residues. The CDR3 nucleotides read TGCAGTGCTAGAGATGGCGGGAGGGACACCGGGGAGCTGTTTTTT. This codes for CSARDGGRDTGELFF.

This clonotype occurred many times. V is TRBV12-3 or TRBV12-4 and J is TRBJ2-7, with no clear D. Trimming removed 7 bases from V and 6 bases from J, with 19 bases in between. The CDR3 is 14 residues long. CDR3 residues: CASNDSGDESEQYF. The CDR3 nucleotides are TGTGCCAGCAACGACTCGGGCGATGAGAGCGAGCAGTACTTC.

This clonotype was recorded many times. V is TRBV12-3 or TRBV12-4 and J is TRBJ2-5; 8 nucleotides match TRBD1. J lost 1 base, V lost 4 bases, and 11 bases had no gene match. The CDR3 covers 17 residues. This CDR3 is CASSSVRTGSLQETQYF. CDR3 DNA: TGTGCCAGCAGTTCAGTTCGGACAGGGAGCCTCCAAGAGACCCAGTACTTC.

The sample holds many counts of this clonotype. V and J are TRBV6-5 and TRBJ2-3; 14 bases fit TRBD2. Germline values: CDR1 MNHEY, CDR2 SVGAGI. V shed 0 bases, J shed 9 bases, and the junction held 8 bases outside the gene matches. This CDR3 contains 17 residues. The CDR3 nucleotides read TGTGCCAGCAGTTACTCGACCGGGACTAGCGGGAGAGGAACGCAGTATTTT. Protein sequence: CASSYSTGTSGRGTQYF.

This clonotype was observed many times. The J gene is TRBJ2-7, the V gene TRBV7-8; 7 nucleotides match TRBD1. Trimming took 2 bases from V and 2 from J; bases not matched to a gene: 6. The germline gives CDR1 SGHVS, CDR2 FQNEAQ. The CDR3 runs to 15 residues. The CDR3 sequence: CASSLTDRATYEQYF. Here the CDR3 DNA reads TGTGCCAGCAGCTTAACTGACAGGGCCACCTACGAGCAGTACTTC.

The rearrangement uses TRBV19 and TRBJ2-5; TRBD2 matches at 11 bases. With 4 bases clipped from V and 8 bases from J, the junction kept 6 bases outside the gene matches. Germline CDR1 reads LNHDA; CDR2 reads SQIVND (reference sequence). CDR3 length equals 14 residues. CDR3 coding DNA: TGTGCCAGTAGTAGGCCGGGACTAGCGGACACCCAGTACTTC. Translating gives CASSRPGLADTQYF.

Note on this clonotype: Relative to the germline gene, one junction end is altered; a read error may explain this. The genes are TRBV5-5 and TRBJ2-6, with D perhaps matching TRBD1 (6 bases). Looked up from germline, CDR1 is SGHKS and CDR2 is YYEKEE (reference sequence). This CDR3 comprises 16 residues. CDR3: CASSLASGVGANGLTF. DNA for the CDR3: TGTGCCAGCAGCTTGGCCTCAGGGGTTGGGGCCAACGGCCTGACTTTC.

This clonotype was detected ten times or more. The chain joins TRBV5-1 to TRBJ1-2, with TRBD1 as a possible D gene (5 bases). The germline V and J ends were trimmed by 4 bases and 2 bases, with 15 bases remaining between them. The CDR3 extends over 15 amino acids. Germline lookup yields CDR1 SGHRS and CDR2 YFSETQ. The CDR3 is CASSRDHLRNYGYTF. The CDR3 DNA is TGCGCCAGCAGCCGGGACCACTTGAGGAACTATGGCTACACCTTC.

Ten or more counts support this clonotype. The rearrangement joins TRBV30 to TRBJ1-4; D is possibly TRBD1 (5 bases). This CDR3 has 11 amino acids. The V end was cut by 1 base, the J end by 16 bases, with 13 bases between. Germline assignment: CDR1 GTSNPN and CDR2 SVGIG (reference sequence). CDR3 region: CAWSESQGKFF. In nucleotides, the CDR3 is TGTGCCTGGAGTGAAAGCCAGGGAAAGTTTTTT.

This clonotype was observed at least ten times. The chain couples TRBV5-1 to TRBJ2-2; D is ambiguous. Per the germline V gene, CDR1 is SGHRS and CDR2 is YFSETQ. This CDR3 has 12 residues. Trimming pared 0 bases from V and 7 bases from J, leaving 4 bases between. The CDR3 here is CASSLDYGELFF. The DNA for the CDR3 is TGCGCCAGCAGCTTGGATTACGGGGAGCTGTTTTTT.

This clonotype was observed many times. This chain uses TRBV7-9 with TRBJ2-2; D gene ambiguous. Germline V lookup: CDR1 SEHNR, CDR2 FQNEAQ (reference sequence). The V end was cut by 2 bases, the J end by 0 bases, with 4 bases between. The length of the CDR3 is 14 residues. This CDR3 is CASSLRPNTGELFF. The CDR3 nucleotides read TGTGCCAGCAGCTTAAGACCGAACACCGGGGAGCTGTTTTTT.

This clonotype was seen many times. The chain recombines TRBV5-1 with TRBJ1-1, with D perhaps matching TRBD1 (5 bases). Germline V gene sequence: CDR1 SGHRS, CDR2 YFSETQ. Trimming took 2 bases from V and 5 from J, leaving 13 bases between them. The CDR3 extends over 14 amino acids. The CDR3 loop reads CASSFRPGGTEAFF. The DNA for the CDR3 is TGCGCCAGCAGCTTTCGGCCCGGGGGTACTGAAGCTTTCTTT.

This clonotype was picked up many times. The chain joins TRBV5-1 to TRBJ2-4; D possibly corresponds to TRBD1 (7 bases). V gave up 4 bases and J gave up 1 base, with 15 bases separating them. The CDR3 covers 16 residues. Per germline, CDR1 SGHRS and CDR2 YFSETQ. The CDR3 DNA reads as TGCGCCAGCAGCGGAGGGACAGAATTCGCCAAAAACATTCAGTACTTC. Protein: CASSGGTEFAKNIQYF.

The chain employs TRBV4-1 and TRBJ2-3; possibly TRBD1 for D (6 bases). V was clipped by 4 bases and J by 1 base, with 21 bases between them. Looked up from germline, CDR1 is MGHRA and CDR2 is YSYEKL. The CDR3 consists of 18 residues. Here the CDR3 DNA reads TGCGCCAGCAGCCCCCCGAGAGCGTCAGAGGGGGGCACAGATACGCAGTATTTT. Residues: CASSPPRASEGGTDTQYF.

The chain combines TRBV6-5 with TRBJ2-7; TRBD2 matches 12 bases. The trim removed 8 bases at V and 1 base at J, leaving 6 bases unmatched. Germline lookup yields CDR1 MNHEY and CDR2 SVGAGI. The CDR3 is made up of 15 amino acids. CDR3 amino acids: CASRTLAGGSYEQYF. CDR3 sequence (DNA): TGTGCCAGCCGTACTCTAGCGGGAGGGTCCTACGAGCAGTACTTC.

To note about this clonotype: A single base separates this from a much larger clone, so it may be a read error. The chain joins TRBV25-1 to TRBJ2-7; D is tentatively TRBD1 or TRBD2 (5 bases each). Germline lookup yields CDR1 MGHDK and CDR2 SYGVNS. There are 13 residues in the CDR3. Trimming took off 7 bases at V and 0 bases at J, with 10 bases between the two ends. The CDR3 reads CASTRGVSYEQYF. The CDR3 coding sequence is TGTGCCAGCACACGGGGCGTCTCCTACGAGCAGTACTTC.

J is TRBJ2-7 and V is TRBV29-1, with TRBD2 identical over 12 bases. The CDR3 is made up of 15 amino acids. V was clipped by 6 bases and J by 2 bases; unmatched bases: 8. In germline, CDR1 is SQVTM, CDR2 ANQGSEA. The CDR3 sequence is CSVAGLAGTPYEQYF. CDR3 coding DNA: TGCAGCGTGGCGGGACTAGCGGGCACGCCCTACGAGCAGTACTTC.

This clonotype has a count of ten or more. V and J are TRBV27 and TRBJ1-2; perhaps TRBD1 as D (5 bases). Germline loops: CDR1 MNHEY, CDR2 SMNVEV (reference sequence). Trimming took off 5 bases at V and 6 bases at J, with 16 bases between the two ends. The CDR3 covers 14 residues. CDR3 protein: CASSPLLKGHGYTF. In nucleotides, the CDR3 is TGTGCCAGCAGTCCCCTGTTAAAGGGACATGGCTACACCTTC.